The 27 T cell receptor beta chains below come from one sample, sequenced in a study of T cell responses to AZD1222 COVID-19 vaccine. Assay: immunoSEQ multiplex PCR; the TCRdb copy retains only in-frame clones and omits some. The table lists roughly 80,000 clones, 88% of them singletons. Specimen: peripheral blood, collected on day 0 of MenACWY control vaccination. All receptors come from an adult in good health.

The V call is TRBV6-5, the J call TRBJ2-1; D might be TRBD2 (6 bases). CDR1 and CDR2 from the germline V gene are MNHEY and SVGAGI. The CDR3 spans 15 residues. Trimming removed 2 bases at V and 9 bases at J, with 17 bases between. The CDR3 here is CASSYSSGGAIEQFF. The CDR3 nucleotides are TGTGCCAGCAGTTACAGTAGCGGAGGGGCAATTGAGCAGTTCTTC.

J is TRBJ1-2 and V is TRBV2; D gene uncertain. This CDR3 has 13 residues. Germline V gene sequence: CDR1 SNHLY, CDR2 FYNNEI. V was trimmed by 4 bases and J by 4 bases, leaving 10 bases between them. The CDR3, as DNA: TGTGCCAGCAGTGTGGGCGAGGGCTATGGCTACACCTTC. The encoded protein is CASSVGEGYGYTF. Supplemented by reference TRBV2 and TRBJ1-2, the full variable domain reads EPEVTQTPSHQVTQMGQEVILRCVPISNHLYFYWYRQILGQKVEFLVSFYNNEISEKSEIFDDQFSVERPDGSNFTLKIRSTKLEDSAMYFCASSVGEGYGYTFGSGTRLTVV.

This chain uses TRBV5-6 with TRBJ1-3; D is unresolved. CDR3 length: 16 amino acids. Germline loops: CDR1 SGHDT, CDR2 YYEEEE. The V gene lost 1 base and the J gene lost 0 bases, with 11 bases spanning the gap. As DNA, the CDR3 is TGTGCCAGCAGCTTGTTTCCAGTCCCCTCTGGAAACACCATATATTTT. It specifies CASSLFPVPSGNTIYF.

This chain connects TRBV6-1 to TRBJ1-4; D is perhaps TRBD1 (5 bases). The CDR3 covers 15 residues. Per the germline V gene, CDR1 is MNHNS and CDR2 is SASEGT. The V and J ends lost 3 bases and 4 bases respectively, with 12 bases between them. The CDR3 is CASSEGLGYNEKLFF. The CDR3, as DNA: TGTGCCAGCAGTGAGGGGCTAGGATATAATGAAAAACTGTTTTTT.

This clone came up a few times. This rearrangement joins TRBV29-1 to TRBJ1-1; no clear D. CDR3 length: 12 amino acids. V was shortened by 5 bases and J by 3 bases, with 10 bases between the two germline ends. The germline V gene has CDR1 SQVTM and CDR2 ANQGSEA. The CDR3 sequence is CSVYPKDTEAFF. The CDR3 DNA follows: TGCAGCGTTTATCCCAAGGACACTGAAGCTTTCTTT. Combining the CDR3 with reference TRBV29-1 and TRBJ1-1 gives the whole variable domain SAVISQKPSRDICQRGTSLTIQCQVDSQVTMMFWYRQQPGQSLTLIATANQGSEATYESGFVIDKFPISRPNLTFSTLTVSNMSPEDSSIYLCSVYPKDTEAFFGQGTRLTVV.

The chain couples TRBV7-2 to TRBJ1-5, with a possible D match to TRBD1 (5 bases). CDR1 is SGHTA, CDR2 FQGNSA, per germline. The length of the CDR3 is 16 residues. With 2 bases removed from V and 5 bases from J, the gap between germline ends came to 16 bases. Here the CDR3 DNA reads TGTGCCAGCAGCTTATGGCTGGGGGGGATGGATCAGCCCCAGCATTTT. Its protein product is CASSLWLGGMDQPQHF. Looking up the rest from reference TRBV7-2 and TRBJ1-5 gives the full variable domain: GAGVSQSPSNKVTEKGKDVELRCDPISGHTALYWYRQSLGQGLEFLIYFQGNSAPDKSGLPSDRFSAERTGGSVSTLTIQRTQQEDSAVYLCASSLWLGGMDQPQHFGDGTRLSIL.

This clone was observed a handful of times. The chain recombines TRBV28 with TRBJ1-1; 10 positions agree with TRBD1. The CDR3 length is 15 residues. Germline V gives CDR1 MDHEN, CDR2 SYDVKM. J gave up 0 bases and V 9 bases, and 7 bases lay outside the gene matches. The CDR3 DNA reads as TGTGCCAGTACGACCGGGACAGGGGTGAACACTGAAGCTTTCTTT. Translated: CASTTGTGVNTEAFF.

This chain uses TRBV4-3 with TRBJ2-1, with 10 bases aligning to TRBD2. The CDR3 covers 17 residues. CDR1 and CDR2 from the germline V gene are LGHNA and YSLEER. Trimming at V came to 4 bases and at J to 5 bases, leaving 11 bases not matched to a gene. CDR3 protein: CASSRVWSGRADNEQFF. The CDR3 DNA is TGCGCCAGCAGCCGAGTATGGAGCGGGAGGGCCGACAATGAGCAGTTCTTC.

This chain connects TRBV5-6 to TRBJ1-5; D gene ambiguous. The germline V and J ends were trimmed by 0 bases and 3 bases, with 13 bases remaining between them. Looked up from germline, CDR1 is SGHDT and CDR2 is YYEEEE. The CDR3 is 16 residues long. The CDR3 protein is CASSLGPGEVNQPQHF. The CDR3 DNA reads TGTGCCAGCAGCTTGGGCCCGGGAGAGGTCAATCAGCCCCAGCATTTT.

The chain links TRBV5-6 to TRBJ2-1; D uncertain. This CDR3 has 14 amino acids. Germline values: CDR1 SGHDT, CDR2 YYEEEE. Trimming cost V 2 bases and J 2 bases, with 8 bases left between them. Here the CDR3 reads CASSFLVTYNEQFF. The CDR3 nucleotides are TGTGCCAGCAGCTTTCTCGTAACCTACAATGAGCAGTTCTTC. Using reference TRBV5-6 and TRBJ2-1 for the parts outside the CDR3, the full variable domain is DAGVTQSPTHLIKTRGQQVTLRCSPKSGHDTVSWYQQALGQGPQFIFQYYEEEERQRGNFPDRFSGHQFPNYSSELNVNALLLGDSALYLCASSFLVTYNEQFFGPGTRLTVL.

CDR3 sequence (DNA): TGTGCCAGCTCAACGGGACAGCACAATGAGCAGTTCTTC. Protein: CASSTGQHNEQFF. This rearrangement joins TRBV18 to TRBJ2-1; 7 bases agree with TRBD1. This CDR3 region has 13 residues. Germline loops: CDR1 KGHSH, CDR2 LQKENI. V lost 5 bases to trimming and J lost 5 bases; unmatched junction nucleotides: 3.

The chain carries TRBV28 and TRBJ2-1, with 12 bases identical to TRBD1. CDR1 MDHEN and CDR2 SYDVKM come from the germline V gene. V shed 4 bases, J shed 6 bases, and the junction held 7 bases outside the gene matches. The CDR3 has 16 amino acids. CDR3 loop: CASSSPGQGAGNEQFF. For the CDR3, the DNA is TGTGCCAGCAGTTCTCCGGGACAGGGGGCAGGCAATGAGCAGTTCTTC.

The chain recombines TRBV5-8 with TRBJ2-1; TRBD2 agrees at 11 bases. The CDR3 is 17 amino acids. Germline V gene sequence: CDR1 SGHTS, CDR2 YDEGEE. The V gene end was trimmed by 5 bases and the J gene end by 7 bases; junction bases not matched to a gene: 14. CDR3 sequence: CASRLLTSGSLGNEQFF. For the CDR3, the DNA is TGTGCCAGCAGATTACTTACTAGCGGGAGTCTTGGTAATGAGCAGTTCTTC.

The J gene is TRBJ2-4, the V gene TRBV5-4, with 7 bases matching TRBD2. The CDR3 has 14 residues. Unmatched junction bases numbered 2, after V lost 2 bases and J lost 3 bases. Germline values: CDR1 SGHNT, CDR2 YYREEE (reference sequence). The CDR3 DNA reads TGTGCCAGCAGCTTAGGCGGGGGCAAAAACATTCAGTACTTC. It translates to CASSLGGGKNIQYF.

The chain couples TRBV7-9 to TRBJ1-6; weak D call: TRBD1 (6 bases). Trimming removed 1 base from V and 10 bases from J, with 11 bases in between. This CDR3 region has 14 residues. Germline values: CDR1 SEHNR, CDR2 FQNEAQ (reference sequence). CDR3: CASSLEGHSSPLHF. The CDR3 region has the DNA TGTGCCAGCAGCTTAGAGGGACACTCCTCACCCCTCCACTTT.

The V and J genes are TRBV7-9 and TRBJ1-1; no reliable D call. V lost 5 bases and J 1 base, leaving 8 bases between the germline ends. Germline CDR1 and CDR2: SEHNR and FQNEAQ (reference sequence). The CDR3 loop spans 13 amino acids. CDR3 region: CASSQMANTEAFF. The CDR3 DNA follows: TGTGCCAGCAGCCAGATGGCGAACACTGAAGCTTTCTTT.

This rearrangement joins TRBV29-1 to TRBJ1-2; maybe TRBD1 (6 bases). V lost 7 bases, J lost 7 bases, and 13 bases lay in between. Germline-derived CDR1 and CDR2 are SQVTM and ANQGSEA. There are 11 residues in the CDR3. Here the CDR3 DNA reads TGCAGCGGAAAAGGGGGACCTGGCTACACCTTC. Residues: CSGKGGPGYTF.

This clone was counted between two and nine times. The gene calls are TRBV12-3 or TRBV12-4 and TRBJ2-2; D unresolved. CDR3 length: 12 residues. Trimming pared 5 bases from V and 2 bases from J, leaving 3 bases between. The CDR3 nucleotides read TGTGCCAGCAGTCCCAACACCGGGGAGCTGTTTTTT. This translates into CASSPNTGELFF.

The gene calls are TRBV19 and TRBJ2-5; unclear D gene. This CDR3 has 11 residues. Per germline, CDR1 LNHDA and CDR2 SQIVND (reference sequence). The V and J ends lost 2 bases and 2 bases respectively, with 0 bases between them. The CDR3 loop is CASSIQETQYF. DNA for the CDR3: TGTGCCAGTAGTATACAAGAGACCCAGTACTTC. The whole variable domain, filled in from reference TRBV19 and TRBJ2-5, reads DGGITQSPKYLFRKEGQNVTLSCEQNLNHDAMYWYRQDPGQGLRLIYYSQIVNDFQKGDIAEGYSVSREKKESFPLTVTSAQKNPTAFYLCASSIQETQYFGPGTRLLVL.

The CDR3 protein is CASSPQREANTGELFF. The CDR3 region has the DNA TGTGCCAGCTCACCACAGAGGGAGGCGAACACCGGGGAGCTGTTTTTT. The gene calls are TRBV18 and TRBJ2-2, with D possibly being TRBD2 (6 bases). The CDR3 totals 16 residues. Germline V gene lookup returns CDR1 KGHSH and CDR2 LQKENI. V lost 1 base to trimming and J lost 0 bases, with 9 bases between them. Together with reference TRBV18 and TRBJ2-2, the CDR3 gives the full variable domain: NAGVMQNPRHLVRRRGQEARLRCSPMKGHSHVYWYRQLPEEGLKFMVYLQKENIIDESGMPKERFSAEFPKEGPSILRIQQVVRGDSAAYFCASSPQREANTGELFFGEGSRLTVL.

The chain combines TRBV7-2 with TRBJ1-2; 8 bases match TRBD1. CDR1 and CDR2 (germline): SGHTA, FQGNSA. The trim removed 5 bases at V and 6 bases at J, leaving 8 bases unmatched. The CDR3 is 14 residues long. CDR3 loop: CASSTYQGADGYTF. The DNA of the CDR3 is TGTGCCAGCAGCACTTATCAGGGGGCGGATGGCTACACCTTC.

V gene TRBV19 combines with J gene TRBJ2-1; 14 nucleotides match TRBD2. With V trimmed by 8 bases and J by 5 bases, 2 bases remained unmatched. This CDR3 region has 14 residues. CDR1 LNHDA and CDR2 SQIVND come from the germline V gene (reference sequence). For the CDR3, the DNA is TGTGCCAGTTTGGGACTAGCGGGAGACAATGAGCAGTTCTTC. Its translation: CASLGLAGDNEQFF. The variable domain in full, completed from reference TRBV19 and TRBJ2-1, reads DGGITQSPKYLFRKEGQNVTLSCEQNLNHDAMYWYRQDPGQGLRLIYYSQIVNDFQKGDIAEGYSVSREKKESFPLTVTSAQKNPTAFYLCASLGLAGDNEQFFGPGTRLTVL.

The chain carries TRBV28 and TRBJ2-1; perhaps D is TRBD1 or TRBD2 (6 bases each). CDR3 size: 15 residues. The germline V and J ends were trimmed by 7 bases and 0 bases, with 13 bases remaining between them. CDR1 and CDR2 (germline): MDHEN, SYDVKM. The CDR3 coding sequence is TGTGCCAGCAACGGCGGGACAAGCTCCTACAATGAGCAGTTCTTC. Translation gives CASNGGTSSYNEQFF.

The gene calls are TRBV6-5 and TRBJ2-1, with 12 bases aligning to TRBD2. The CDR3 totals 15 residues. Germline CDR1 and CDR2: MNHEY and SVGAGI. V gave up 6 bases and J gave up 2 bases; unmatched junction bases: 2. CDR3 DNA: TGTGCCAGCAGGCGACTAGCGGGAGCCTACAATGAGCAGTTCTTC. Translating it yields CASRRLAGAYNEQFF.

The chain couples TRBV19 to TRBJ1-1; D not certain. The CDR3 has 13 amino acids. CDR1 and CDR2 (germline): LNHDA, SQIVND (reference sequence). The germline V and J ends were trimmed by 5 bases and 3 bases, with 10 bases remaining between them. This CDR3 reads CASSLLVDTEAFF. The CDR3 nucleotides are TGTGCCAGTAGTCTCCTTGTGGACACTGAAGCTTTCTTT.

This clone was observed a handful of times. The rearrangement uses TRBV19 and TRBJ1-5, with D unresolved. V lost 7 bases, J lost 7 bases, and 11 bases lay in between. Germline assignment: CDR1 LNHDA and CDR2 SQIVND (reference sequence). CDR3 length equals 12 residues. DNA for the CDR3: TGTGCCAGTACTTTAGGAATCCAGCCCCAGCATTTT. Amino acid sequence: CASTLGIQPQHF.

The gene calls are TRBV27 and TRBJ2-5, with D perhaps matching TRBD1 (7 bases). The CDR3 is made up of 16 amino acids. CDR1 is MNHEY, CDR2 SMNVEV, per germline (reference sequence). V shed 2 bases and J shed 5 bases, with 18 bases lying between them. CDR3: CASSLMTGRSAETQYF. CDR3 DNA: TGTGCCAGCAGTTTAATGACAGGGAGGAGCGCCGAGACCCAGTACTTC.